The clone carrying this TCR beta chain was detected many times. Trimming cost V 5 bases and J 7 bases, with 12 bases left between them. The length of the CDR3 is 13 residues. TCRdb passed the RT-PCR reads through MiXCR, listing each CDR3 protein once. The table has 650,000 to 800,000 distinct CDR3 sequences, approximately 15% seen once. The receptor was derived from a female donor in good health, serving as a healthy control. The sequenced material came from memory CD4+ T cells from blood. The V gene is TRBV12-3 or TRBV12-4, the J gene TRBJ1-5; TRBD1 might be the D (6 bases). DNA of the CDR3: TGTGCCAGCAGTACAGGGTCGGGACAGCCCCAGCATTTT. It encodes CASSTGSGQPQHF.